The 12 T cell receptor beta chains reported below all come from one sample, sequenced in a study of T cell responses to AZD1222 COVID-19 vaccine. TCRdb keeps only in-frame clones here, not all; method: immunoSEQ multiplex PCR. Among some 120,000 clones, roughly 85% were seen once, and the ten largest hold around a sixth. The material sequenced was peripheral blood, taken on day 0 of MenACWY control vaccination. The receptors come from an adult in good health.

J is TRBJ1-2 and V is TRBV3-1 (or the pseudogene TRBV3-2); 7 bases map to TRBD1. CDR3 length: 14 amino acids. Germline-derived CDR1 and CDR2 are LGHDT and YNNKEL (reference sequence). V was pared by 4 bases and J by 8 bases, with 10 bases of the junction left unmatched. The CDR3 sequence is CASSPRTRGEGYTF. The CDR3, as DNA: TGTGCCAGCAGCCCTCGCACCAGGGGGGAGGGCTACACCTTC.

The V call is TRBV28, the J call TRBJ1-2, with D possibly TRBD1 on 6 matching bases. The CDR3 spans 13 residues. Trimming shortened V by 3 bases and J by 3 bases, and 8 bases separated the two germline ends. Germline CDR1 and CDR2: MDHEN and SYDVKM. DNA of the CDR3: TGTGCCAGCAGTTTGGAGGGGGACTATGGCTACACCTTC. It is translated as CASSLEGDYGYTF.

The chain couples TRBV11-2 to TRBJ2-7; D uncertain. The germline V gene encodes CDR1 SGHAT and CDR2 FQNNGV. Trimming removed 4 bases from V and 4 bases from J, with 8 bases in between. The CDR3 contains 12 residues. CDR3 sequence reads: CASSSMGYEQYF. The CDR3 DNA reads TGTGCCAGCAGCTCTATGGGGTACGAGCAGTACTTC.

The chain uses TRBV3-1 (or the pseudogene TRBV3-2) and TRBJ1-1; D gene unclear. Germline CDR1 is LGHDT and CDR2 is YNNKEL (reference sequence). Trimming left V 1 base short and J 6 bases short, with 12 bases between. The CDR3 has 14 residues. The CDR3 spells CASSQVTTDSEAFF. The CDR3 DNA reads TGTGCCAGCAGCCAAGTGACTACAGATTCTGAAGCTTTCTTT.

The chain recombines TRBV9 with TRBJ1-1; 10 nucleotides agree with TRBD1. J gave up 7 bases and V 4 bases, and 4 bases lay outside the gene matches. Per the germline V gene, CDR1 is SGDLS and CDR2 is YYNGEE. The CDR3 is 13 residues long. CDR3 in amino acids: CASSRGQGVEAFF. The CDR3 region has the DNA TGTGCCAGCAGCCGCGGACAGGGGGTTGAAGCTTTCTTT.

The rearrangement links TRBV5-4 to TRBJ2-5; 7 bases are shared with TRBD2. V dropped 1 base and J dropped 4; count of bases not matched to a gene: 4. The CDR3 is 14 amino acids. The germline V gene encodes CDR1 SGHNT and CDR2 YYREEE (reference sequence). CDR3 nucleotides: TGTGCCAGCAGCTTGCGCACTAGCGCAGAGACCCAGTACTTC. Its translation is CASSLRTSAETQYF. The whole variable domain, remainder taken from reference TRBV5-4 and TRBJ2-5, is ETGVTQSPTHLIKTRGQQVTLRCSSQSGHNTVSWYQQALGQGPQFIFQYYREEENGRGNFPPRFSGLQFPNYSSELNVNALELDDSALYLCASSLRTSAETQYFGPGTRLLVL.

The rearrangement links TRBV28 to TRBJ2-3; the match to TRBD1 covers 7 bases. This CDR3 region has 15 residues. Germline CDR1 reads MDHEN; CDR2 reads SYDVKM. With 5 bases clipped from V and 0 bases from J, the junction kept 5 bases outside the gene matches. The CDR3 sequence is CASSPDRASTDTQYF. The DNA of the CDR3 is TGTGCCAGCAGTCCTGACAGGGCAAGCACAGATACGCAGTATTTT.

The gene calls are TRBV4-2 and TRBJ1-6; tentative D call: TRBD1 (6 bases). V was cut by 0 bases and J by 5 bases, with 14 bases left in between. Germline V gene lookup returns CDR1 LGHNA and CDR2 YNFKEQ. CDR3 length: 17 amino acids. CDR3 protein: CASSQESRQGNNSPLHF. DNA for the CDR3: TGTGCCAGCAGCCAAGAAAGCAGGCAGGGGAATAATTCACCCCTCCACTTT.

There are a few counts of this clone. The V gene is TRBV10-3, the J gene TRBJ2-7, with 8 bases aligning to TRBD2. J gave up 3 bases and V 2 bases, and 3 bases lay outside the gene matches. The CDR3 loop spans 14 amino acids. Germline CDR1 is ENHRY and CDR2 is SYGVKD. CDR3: CAISETSGSYEQYF. In DNA form, the CDR3 reads TGTGCCATCAGTGAGACTAGCGGAAGCTACGAGCAGTACTTC.

The J gene is TRBJ2-2, the V gene TRBV10-3; D may be TRBD1 (5 bases). The germline V gene encodes CDR1 ENHRY and CDR2 SYGVKD. V lost 8 bases and J 0 bases, leaving 7 bases between the germline ends. This CDR3 is 13 amino acids long. The CDR3 here is CAIGAPNTGELFF. CDR3 in DNA: TGTGCCATCGGGGCCCCGAACACCGGGGAGCTGTTTTTT.

This clone was seen a handful of times. This chain uses TRBV28 with TRBJ2-7, with D hard to call. The CDR3 is 15 amino acids. The V gene lost 2 bases and the J gene lost 1 base, with 12 bases spanning the gap. The germline V gene encodes CDR1 MDHEN and CDR2 SYDVKM. Written as DNA, the CDR3 is TGTGCCAGCAGTTTAACCTTCCAAGGGTCCTACGAGCAGTACTTC. Its translation: CASSLTFQGSYEQYF.

This clone was observed a single time. The chain links TRBV7-9 to TRBJ1-1, with D unclear. V lost 5 bases and J lost 5, with 12 bases in between. This CDR3 has 13 residues. Germline values: CDR1 SEHNR, CDR2 FQNEAQ (reference sequence). CDR3 DNA sequence: TGTGCCAGCAGCCCCGGACCGCGGACTGAAGCTTTCTTT. It encodes CASSPGPRTEAFF.